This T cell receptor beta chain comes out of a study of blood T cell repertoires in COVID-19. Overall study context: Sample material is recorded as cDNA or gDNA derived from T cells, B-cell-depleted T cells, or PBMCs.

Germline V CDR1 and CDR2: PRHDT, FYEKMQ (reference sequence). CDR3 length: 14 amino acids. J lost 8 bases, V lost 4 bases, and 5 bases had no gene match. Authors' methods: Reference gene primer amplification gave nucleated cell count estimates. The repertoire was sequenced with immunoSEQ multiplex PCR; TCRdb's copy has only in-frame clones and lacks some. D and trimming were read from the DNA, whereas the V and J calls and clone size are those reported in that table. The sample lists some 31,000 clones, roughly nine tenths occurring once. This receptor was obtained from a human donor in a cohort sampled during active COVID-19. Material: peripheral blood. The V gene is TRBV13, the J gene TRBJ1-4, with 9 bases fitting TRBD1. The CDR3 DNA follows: TGTGCCAGCAGCTCGACAGGGGGATACGAAAAACTGTTTTTT. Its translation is CASSSTGGYEKLFF.